Described below is a single TCR beta chain sequence and its context. Its specificity is unknown. These data come from a study of CD8+ T cells in alopecia areata. Turning to the study itself: The protocol delivered tofacitinib for 6 to 18 months, then withdrew it for 6 months.

General observations from the study: In scalp samples, resident alphabeta T cells of normal skin are also sequenced.

RNA was isolated and reverse transcribed to cDNA, the sequencing template. Sequencing was performed with immunoSEQ multiplex PCR; in TCRdb, only in-frame clones are kept and a portion is missing. Of more than 200,000 clones listed, 67% were seen once; the top ten hold around 1.2%. V gave up 0 bases and J gave up 10 bases; unmatched junction bases: 11. The CDR3 length is 16 residues. The V and J genes are TRBV23-1 and TRBJ2-1; 8 nucleotides line up with TRBD2. TRBV23-1 is classed as an ORF, of uncertain function. Specimen: CD4+ T cells sorted from blood, collected at week 0. This TCR was recovered from a human donor with alopecia areata. CDR3 DNA sequence: TGCGCCAGCAGTCAATCTTTCGCCGGGGGGGCCTGGGAGCAGTTCTTC. Translated: CASSQSFAGGAWEQFF.